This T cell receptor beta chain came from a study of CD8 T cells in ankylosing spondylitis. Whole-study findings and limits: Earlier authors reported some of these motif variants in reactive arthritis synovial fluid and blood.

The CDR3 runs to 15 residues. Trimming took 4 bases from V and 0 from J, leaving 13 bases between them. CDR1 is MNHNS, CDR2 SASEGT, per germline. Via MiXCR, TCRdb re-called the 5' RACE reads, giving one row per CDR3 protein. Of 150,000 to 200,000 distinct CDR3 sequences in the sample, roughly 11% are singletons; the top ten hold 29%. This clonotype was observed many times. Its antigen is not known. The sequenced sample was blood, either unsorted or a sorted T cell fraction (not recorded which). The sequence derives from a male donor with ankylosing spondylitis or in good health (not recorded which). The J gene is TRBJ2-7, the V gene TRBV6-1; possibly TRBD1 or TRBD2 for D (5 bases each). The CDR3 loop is CASSARDLRSYEQYF. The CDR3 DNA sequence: TGTGCCAGCAGTGCCCGGGACCTACGCTCCTACGAGCAGTACTTC.